These T cell receptor beta chains were read from a single sample in a study of shared clonotypes between healthy human individuals. Some clones are missing from TCRdb's copy, which holds only in-frame ones; the method was immunoSEQ multiplex PCR. Here the sample spans about 480,000 clones, 60% to 80% being singletons. The sample consisted of PBMCs. These receptors were obtained from a woman between 35 and 50 years old in good health. Some clones in this sample may be carry-over from other donors' samples. CDR3s include the opening cysteine and the closing phenylalanine or tryptophan. A D gene is named only where the DNA matches it firmly. The size field is filled for only some rows; it gives once, few, many or a size class.

CDR3 protein: CASSGDSNQPQHF; CDR3 DNA: TGTGCCAGCAGCGGAGATAGCAATCAGCCCCAGCATTTT; V gene: TRBV2; D gene: -; CDR3 length: 13; J gene: TRBJ1-5; clone size: -
CDR3 protein: CASGIAGLNEQFF; CDR3 DNA: TGTGCCAGCGGCATAGCGGGATTGAATGAGCAGTTCTTC; V gene: TRBV7-9; D gene: TRBD2; CDR3 length: 13; J gene: TRBJ2-1; clone size: -
CDR3 protein: CASSEFGGYYEQYF; CDR3 DNA: TGTGCCAGCAGTGAATTTGGGGGTTACTACGAGCAGTACTTC; V gene: TRBV2; D gene: -; CDR3 length: 14; J gene: TRBJ2-7; clone size: few
CDR3 protein: CASTGTSTGELFF; CDR3 DNA: TGTGCCAGCACCGGGACTTCCACCGGGGAGCTGTTTTTT; V gene: TRBV6-1; D gene: -; CDR3 length: 13; J gene: TRBJ2-2; clone size: once
CDR3 protein: CASSLGGTGANVLTF; CDR3 DNA: TGTGCCAGCAGCTTAGGCGGGACCGGGGCCAACGTCCTGACTTTC; V gene: TRBV11-3; D gene: -; CDR3 length: 15; J gene: TRBJ2-6; clone size: -
CDR3 protein: CASSKSGTGAYGYTF; CDR3 DNA: TGTGCCAGCAGTAAATCCGGGACAGGGGCCTATGGCTACACCTTC; V gene: TRBV28; D gene: TRBD1; CDR3 length: 15; J gene: TRBJ1-2; clone size: -
CDR3 protein: CASSERQGGAETQYF; CDR3 DNA: TGTGCCAGCAGTGAAAGACAGGGCGGGGCAGAGACCCAGTACTTC; V gene: TRBV25-1; D gene: -; CDR3 length: 15; J gene: TRBJ2-5; clone size: -
CDR3 protein: CASSQGLESDTQYF; CDR3 DNA: TGTGCCAGCAGCCAGGGACTAGAGTCAGATACGCAGTATTTT; V gene: TRBV4-2; D gene: TRBD2; CDR3 length: 14; J gene: TRBJ2-3; clone size: once
CDR3 protein: CASSTAGGSTYNEQFF; CDR3 DNA: TGTGCCAGCAGCACGGCAGGGGGCTCAACCTACAATGAGCAGTTCTTC; V gene: TRBV5-4; D gene: TRBD1; CDR3 length: 16; J gene: TRBJ2-1; clone size: -
CDR3 protein: CASSYFGGSNYGYTF; CDR3 DNA: TGTGCCAGCAGTTACTTCGGAGGTTCTAACTATGGCTACACCTTC; V gene: TRBV6-6; D gene: -; CDR3 length: 15; J gene: TRBJ1-2; clone size: -
CDR3 protein: CASSFTGGGNEQFF; CDR3 DNA: TGTGCCAGCAGTTTTACAGGGGGCGGGAATGAGCAGTTCTTC; V gene: TRBV28; D gene: TRBD1; CDR3 length: 14; J gene: TRBJ2-1; clone size: -
CDR3 protein: CASSPGLAGYNEQFF; CDR3 DNA: TGTGCCAGCTCACCGGGACTAGCGGGGTACAATGAGCAGTTCTTC; V gene: TRBV18; D gene: TRBD2; CDR3 length: 15; J gene: TRBJ2-1; clone size: -
CDR3 protein: CASSQKPPGTPDGVSTEAFF; CDR3 DNA: TGCGCCAGCAGCCAAAAACCGCCGGGGACGCCCGACGGGGTTTCCACTGAAGCTTTCTTT; V gene: TRBV4-3; D gene: -; CDR3 length: 20; J gene: TRBJ1-1; clone size: few
CDR3 protein: CASSSRSYNEQFF; CDR3 DNA: TGTGCCAGCAGCTCTCGAAGCTACAATGAGCAGTTCTTC; V gene: TRBV7-9; D gene: -; CDR3 length: 13; J gene: TRBJ2-1; clone size: -
CDR3 protein: CASSFLVGGGADTQYF; CDR3 DNA: TGTGCCAGCAGCTTCTTGGTGGGAGGGGGCGCAGATACGCAGTATTTT; V gene: TRBV5-4; D gene: -; CDR3 length: 16; J gene: TRBJ2-3; clone size: once
CDR3 protein: CASSSRDRGIEETQYF; CDR3 DNA: TGTGCCAGCAGTAGCCGGGACAGGGGAATAGAAGAGACCCAGTACTTC; V gene: TRBV28; D gene: TRBD1; CDR3 length: 16; J gene: TRBJ2-5; clone size: -
CDR3 protein: CASSDGTSGYNEQFF; CDR3 DNA: TGTGCCAGCAGTGACGGGACTAGCGGGTACAATGAGCAGTTCTTC; V gene: TRBV6-4; D gene: TRBD2; CDR3 length: 15; J gene: TRBJ2-1; clone size: -
CDR3 protein: CASSHSGARGLVEAFF; CDR3 DNA: TGTGCCAGCAGCCATAGTGGGGCCAGGGGGCTTGTTGAAGCTTTCTTT; V gene: TRBV7-9; D gene: TRBD1; CDR3 length: 16; J gene: TRBJ1-1; clone size: -
CDR3 protein: CSVEESQEGYTF; CDR3 DNA: TGCAGCGTTGAGGAAAGCCAGGAAGGCTACACCTTC; V gene: TRBV29-1; D gene: -; CDR3 length: 12; J gene: TRBJ1-2; clone size: -
CDR3 protein: CASRNDRVKSYEQYF; CDR3 DNA: TGTGCCAGCAGGAACGACAGGGTTAAAAGCTACGAGCAGTACTTC; V gene: TRBV27; D gene: TRBD1; CDR3 length: 15; J gene: TRBJ2-7; clone size: many
CDR3 protein: CASSPLGGSSGNTIYF; CDR3 DNA: TGTGCCAGCTCACCACTCGGGGGGAGCTCTGGAAACACCATATATTTT; V gene: TRBV18; D gene: -; CDR3 length: 16; J gene: TRBJ1-3; clone size: -
CDR3 protein: CASSLSGTYTGELFF; CDR3 DNA: TGTGCCAGCAGTCTAAGCGGGACGTACACCGGGGAGCTGTTTTTT; V gene: TRBV27; D gene: TRBD2; CDR3 length: 15; J gene: TRBJ2-2; clone size: -
CDR3 protein: CASSITSGEQFF; CDR3 DNA: TGTGCCAGCAGTATAACGTCGGGTGAGCAGTTCTTC; V gene: TRBV5-6; D gene: -; CDR3 length: 12; J gene: TRBJ2-1; clone size: -
CDR3 protein: CASSPTPRGETQYF; CDR3 DNA: TGTGCCAGCTCACCTACCCCGCGAGGAGAGACCCAGTACTTC; V gene: TRBV18; D gene: -; CDR3 length: 14; J gene: TRBJ2-5; clone size: -
CDR3 protein: CASSLAGNGDYNEQFF; CDR3 DNA: TGCGCCAGCAGCTTGGCGGGGAACGGGGACTACAATGAGCAGTTCTTC; V gene: TRBV5-1; D gene: -; CDR3 length: 16; J gene: TRBJ2-1; clone size: once
CDR3 protein: CASSLALQGRSEAFF; CDR3 DNA: TGCGCCAGCAGCTTGGCCCTACAGGGTAGGAGTGAAGCTTTCTTT; V gene: TRBV5-1; D gene: -; CDR3 length: 15; J gene: TRBJ1-1; clone size: -
CDR3 protein: CASSSRQGGLGMVEQFF; CDR3 DNA: TGTGCCAGCAGCTCAAGGCAGGGGGGGCTCGGGATGGTGGAGCAGTTCTTC; V gene: TRBV7-2; D gene: -; CDR3 length: 17; J gene: TRBJ2-1; clone size: -
CDR3 protein: CASSQGQGYGYTF; CDR3 DNA: TGTGCCAGCAGCCAGGGACAGGGATATGGCTACACCTTC; V gene: TRBV14; D gene: TRBD1; CDR3 length: 13; J gene: TRBJ1-2; clone size: -
CDR3 protein: CASSQSPPPGEKLFF; CDR3 DNA: TGCGCCAGCAGTCAATCACCCCCCCCCGGTGAAAAACTGTTTTTT; V gene: TRBV23-1; D gene: -; CDR3 length: 15; J gene: TRBJ1-4; clone size: -
CDR3 protein: CASSGGGSTYEQYF; CDR3 DNA: TGTGCCAGTAGCGGGGGGGGCAGCACCTACGAGCAGTACTTC; V gene: TRBV19; D gene: TRBD2; CDR3 length: 14; J gene: TRBJ2-7; clone size: -
CDR3 protein: CASSLIKNTEAFF; CDR3 DNA: TGTGCCAGCAGCTTAATCAAGAACACTGAAGCTTTCTTT; V gene: TRBV11-2; D gene: -; CDR3 length: 13; J gene: TRBJ1-1; clone size: few
CDR3 protein: CASSPLLAGGGEQFF; CDR3 DNA: TGTGCCAGCAGTCCCCTACTAGCGGGAGGAGGTGAGCAGTTCTTC; V gene: TRBV27; D gene: TRBD2; CDR3 length: 15; J gene: TRBJ2-1; clone size: -
CDR3 protein: CASSYLSYEQYF; CDR3 DNA: TGTGCCAGCAGCTATTTATCCTACGAGCAGTACTTC; V gene: TRBV5-4; D gene: -; CDR3 length: 12; J gene: TRBJ2-7; clone size: -
CDR3 protein: CASGTGASSTDTQYF; CDR3 DNA: TGTGCCAGCGGGACAGGGGCTTCTAGCACAGATACGCAGTATTTT; V gene: TRBV28; D gene: TRBD1; CDR3 length: 15; J gene: TRBJ2-3; clone size: -
CDR3 protein: CASSPQVLTSGRRNTGELFF; CDR3 DNA: TGTGCCAGCTCACCACAGGTTCTGACTAGCGGGAGGCGGAACACCGGGGAGCTGTTTTTT; V gene: TRBV18; D gene: TRBD2; CDR3 length: 20; J gene: TRBJ2-2; clone size: once